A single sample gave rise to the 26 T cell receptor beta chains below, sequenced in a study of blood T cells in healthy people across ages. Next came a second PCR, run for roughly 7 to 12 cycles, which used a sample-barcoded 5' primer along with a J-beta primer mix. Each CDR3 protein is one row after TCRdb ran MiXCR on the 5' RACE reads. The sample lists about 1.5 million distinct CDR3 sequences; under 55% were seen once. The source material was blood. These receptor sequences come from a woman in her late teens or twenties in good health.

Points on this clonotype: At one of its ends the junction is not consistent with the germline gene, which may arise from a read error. The chain's CDR3 is CSTSWVGTQNQPQHF. In DNA, the CDR3 is TGCAGTACTAGTTGGGTCGGGACCCAGAATCAGCCCCAGCATTTT. The gene calls are TRBV20-1 and TRBJ1-5, with TRBD1 as a possible D gene (5 bases). The CDR3 extends over 15 amino acids. CDR1 and CDR2 from the germline V gene are DFQATT and SNEGSKA (reference sequence).

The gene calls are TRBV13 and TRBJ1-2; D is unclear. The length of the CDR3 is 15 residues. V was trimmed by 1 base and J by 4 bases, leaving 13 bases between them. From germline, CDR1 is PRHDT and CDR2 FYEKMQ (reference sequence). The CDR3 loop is CASSLAPDGSYGYTF. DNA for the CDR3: TGTGCCAGCAGCTTAGCCCCAGACGGGTCCTATGGCTACACCTTC. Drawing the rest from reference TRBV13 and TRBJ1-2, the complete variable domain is AAGVIQSPRHLIKEKRETATLKCYPIPRHDTVYWYQQGPGQDPQFLISFYEKMQSDKGSIPDRFSAQQFSDYHSELNMSSLELGDSALYFCASSLAPDGSYGYTFGSGTRLTVV.

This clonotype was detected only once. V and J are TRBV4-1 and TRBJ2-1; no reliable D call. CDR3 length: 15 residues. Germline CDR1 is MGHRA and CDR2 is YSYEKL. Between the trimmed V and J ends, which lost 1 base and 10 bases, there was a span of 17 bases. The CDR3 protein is CASSQGAAGQYEQFF. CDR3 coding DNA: TGCGCCAGCAGCCAAGGGGCGGCAGGCCAATACGAGCAGTTCTTC.

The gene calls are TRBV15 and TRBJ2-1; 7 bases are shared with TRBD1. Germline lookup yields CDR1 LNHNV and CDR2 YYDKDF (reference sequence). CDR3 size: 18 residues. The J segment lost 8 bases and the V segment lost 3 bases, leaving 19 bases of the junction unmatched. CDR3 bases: TGTGCCACCAGCAGGGAAAGGACAGGCGCCCTCTTTGAGGATGAGCAGTTCTTC. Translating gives CATSRERTGALFEDEQFF.

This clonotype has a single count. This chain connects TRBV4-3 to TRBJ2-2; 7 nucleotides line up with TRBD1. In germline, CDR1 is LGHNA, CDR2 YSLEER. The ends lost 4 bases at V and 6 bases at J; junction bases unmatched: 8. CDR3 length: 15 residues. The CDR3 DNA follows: TGCGCCAGCAGCCGAGGGGGACAGCAGTCCGGGGAGCTGTTTTTT. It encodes CASSRGGQQSGELFF.

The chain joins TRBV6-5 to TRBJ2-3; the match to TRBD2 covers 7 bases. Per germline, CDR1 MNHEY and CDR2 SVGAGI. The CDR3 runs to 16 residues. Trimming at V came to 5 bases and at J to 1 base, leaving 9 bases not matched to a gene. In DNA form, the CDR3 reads TGTGCCAGCAGTCGCCTAGTCAGCGGGGGCACAGATACGCAGTATTTT. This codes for CASSRLVSGGTDTQYF.

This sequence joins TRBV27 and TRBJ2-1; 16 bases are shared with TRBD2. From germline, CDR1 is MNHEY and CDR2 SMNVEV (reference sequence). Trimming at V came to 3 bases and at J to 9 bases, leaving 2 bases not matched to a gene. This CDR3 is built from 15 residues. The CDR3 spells CASSFGTSGRGEQFF. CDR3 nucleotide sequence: TGTGCCAGCAGTTTTGGGACTAGCGGGAGGGGTGAGCAGTTCTTC.

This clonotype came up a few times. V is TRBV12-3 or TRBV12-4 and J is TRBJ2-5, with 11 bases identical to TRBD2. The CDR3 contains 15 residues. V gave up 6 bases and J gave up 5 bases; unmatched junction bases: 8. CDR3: CASSSGTSGSETQYF. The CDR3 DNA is TGTGCCAGCAGCTCCGGGACTAGCGGTTCTGAGACCCAGTACTTC.

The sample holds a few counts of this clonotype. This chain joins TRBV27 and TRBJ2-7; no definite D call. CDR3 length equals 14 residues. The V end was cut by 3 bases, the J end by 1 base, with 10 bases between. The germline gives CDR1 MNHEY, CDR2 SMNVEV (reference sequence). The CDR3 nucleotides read TGTGCCAGCAGTTTTAACAGAAATTCCTACGAGCAGTACTTC. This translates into CASSFNRNSYEQYF.

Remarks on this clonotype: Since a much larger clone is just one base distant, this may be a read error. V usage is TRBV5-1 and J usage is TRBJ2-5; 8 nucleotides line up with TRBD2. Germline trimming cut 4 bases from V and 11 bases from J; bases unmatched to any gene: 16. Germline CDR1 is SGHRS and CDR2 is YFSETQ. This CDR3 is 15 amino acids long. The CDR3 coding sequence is TGCGCCAGCAGCACGGGACTAGTCTCCTACAATGGGCAGTACTTC. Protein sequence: CASSTGLVSYNGQYF.

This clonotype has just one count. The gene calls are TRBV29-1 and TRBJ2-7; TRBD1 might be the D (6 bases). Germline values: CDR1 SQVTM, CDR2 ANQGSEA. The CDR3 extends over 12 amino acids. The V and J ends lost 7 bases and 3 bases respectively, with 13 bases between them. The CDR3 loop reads CSAVDSRYEQYF. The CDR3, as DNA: TGCAGCGCGGTGGACAGCCGCTACGAGCAGTACTTC.

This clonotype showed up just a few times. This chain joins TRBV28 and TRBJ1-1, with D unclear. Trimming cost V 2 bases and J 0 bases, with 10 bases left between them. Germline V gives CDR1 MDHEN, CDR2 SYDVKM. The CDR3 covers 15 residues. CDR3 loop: CASSLTLSVNTEAFF. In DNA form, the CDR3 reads TGTGCCAGCAGTTTAACGCTTTCGGTGAACACTGAAGCTTTCTTT.

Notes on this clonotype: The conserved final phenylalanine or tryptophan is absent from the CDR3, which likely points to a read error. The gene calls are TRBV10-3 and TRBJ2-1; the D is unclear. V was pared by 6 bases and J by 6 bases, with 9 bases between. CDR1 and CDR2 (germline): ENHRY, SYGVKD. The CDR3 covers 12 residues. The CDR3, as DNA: TGTGCCATCAGCCCAATCCGCAATGAGCAGTTCTTA. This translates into CAISPIRNEQFL.

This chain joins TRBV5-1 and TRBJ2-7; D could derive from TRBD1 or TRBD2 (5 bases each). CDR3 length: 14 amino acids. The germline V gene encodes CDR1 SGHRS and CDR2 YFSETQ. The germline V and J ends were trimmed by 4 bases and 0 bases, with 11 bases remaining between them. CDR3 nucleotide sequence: TGCGCCAGCAGCGGGGGAGACAGCTCCTACGAGCAGTACTTC. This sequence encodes CASSGGDSSYEQYF.

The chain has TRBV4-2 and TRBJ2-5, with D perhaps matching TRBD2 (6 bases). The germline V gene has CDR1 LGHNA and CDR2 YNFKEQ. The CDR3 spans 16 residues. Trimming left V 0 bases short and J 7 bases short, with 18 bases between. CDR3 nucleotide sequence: TGTGCCAGCAGCCAAGAGGCGGACTACCCTGTGGGGACCCAGTACTTC. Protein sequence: CASSQEADYPVGTQYF.

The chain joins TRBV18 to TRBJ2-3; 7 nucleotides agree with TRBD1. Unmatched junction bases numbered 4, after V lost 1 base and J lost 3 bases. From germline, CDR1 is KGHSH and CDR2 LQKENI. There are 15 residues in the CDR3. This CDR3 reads CASSPLGGFTDTQYF. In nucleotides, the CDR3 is TGTGCCAGCTCACCACTAGGGGGCTTTACAGATACGCAGTATTTT.

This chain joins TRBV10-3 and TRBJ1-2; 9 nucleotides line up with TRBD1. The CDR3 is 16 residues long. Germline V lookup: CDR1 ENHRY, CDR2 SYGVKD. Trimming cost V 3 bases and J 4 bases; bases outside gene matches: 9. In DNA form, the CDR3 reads TGTGCCATCAGTGAACCGGACAGGGGCACCCCCTATGGCTACACCTTC. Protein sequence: CAISEPDRGTPYGYTF.

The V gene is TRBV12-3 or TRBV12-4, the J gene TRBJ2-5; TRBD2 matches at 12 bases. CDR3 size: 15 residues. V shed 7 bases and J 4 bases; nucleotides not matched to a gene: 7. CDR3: CASTRLAGAGETQYF. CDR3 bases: TGTGCCAGCACCCGACTAGCGGGGGCAGGAGAGACCCAGTACTTC.

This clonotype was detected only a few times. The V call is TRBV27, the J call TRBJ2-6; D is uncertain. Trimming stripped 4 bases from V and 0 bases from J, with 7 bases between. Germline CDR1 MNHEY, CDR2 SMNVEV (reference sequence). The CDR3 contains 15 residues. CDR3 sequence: CASSYVFSGANVLTF. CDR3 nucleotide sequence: TGTGCCAGCAGTTACGTCTTCTCTGGGGCCAACGTCCTGACTTTC.

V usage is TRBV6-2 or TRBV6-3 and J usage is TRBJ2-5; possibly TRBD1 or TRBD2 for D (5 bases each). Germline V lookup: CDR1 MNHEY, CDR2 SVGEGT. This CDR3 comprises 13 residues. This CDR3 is CASSRDPQETQYF. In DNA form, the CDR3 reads TGTGCTAGCTCTCGGGACCCTCAAGAGACCCAGTACTTC.

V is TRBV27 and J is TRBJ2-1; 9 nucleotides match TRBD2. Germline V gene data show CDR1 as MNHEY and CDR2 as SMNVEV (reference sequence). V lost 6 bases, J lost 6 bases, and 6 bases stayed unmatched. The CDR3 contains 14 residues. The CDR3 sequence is CASSTPGLANEQFF. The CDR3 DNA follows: TGTGCCAGCAGCACACCGGGACTAGCCAATGAGCAGTTCTTC.

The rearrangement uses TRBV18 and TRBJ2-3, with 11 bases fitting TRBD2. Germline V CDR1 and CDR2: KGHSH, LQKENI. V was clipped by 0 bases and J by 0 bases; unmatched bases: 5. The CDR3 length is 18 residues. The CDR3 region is CASSPPRGLAASTDTQYF. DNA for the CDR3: TGTGCCAGCTCACCACCGAGGGGACTAGCGGCTAGCACAGATACGCAGTATTTT.

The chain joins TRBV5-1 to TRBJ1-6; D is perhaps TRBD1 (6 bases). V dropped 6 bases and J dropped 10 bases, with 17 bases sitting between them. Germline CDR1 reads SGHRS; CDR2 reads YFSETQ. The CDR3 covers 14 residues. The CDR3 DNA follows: TGCGCCAGCACTGGAGGCCAGGGGAGATCACCCCTCCACTTT. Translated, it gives CASTGGQGRSPLHF.

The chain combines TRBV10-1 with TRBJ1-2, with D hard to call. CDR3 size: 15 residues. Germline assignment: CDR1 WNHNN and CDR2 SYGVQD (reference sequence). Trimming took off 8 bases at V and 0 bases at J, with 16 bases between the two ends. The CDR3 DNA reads TGCGCCAGCGCTTTAGGACGGAGAACTAACTATGGCTACACCTTC. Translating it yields CASALGRRTNYGYTF.

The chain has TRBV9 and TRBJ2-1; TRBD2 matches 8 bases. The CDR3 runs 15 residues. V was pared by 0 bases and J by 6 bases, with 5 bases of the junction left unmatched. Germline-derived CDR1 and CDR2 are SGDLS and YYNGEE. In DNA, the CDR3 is TGTGCCAGCAGCGTAGTTGGTAGCGGGGCCAATGAGCAGTTCTTC. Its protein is CASSVVGSGANEQFF.

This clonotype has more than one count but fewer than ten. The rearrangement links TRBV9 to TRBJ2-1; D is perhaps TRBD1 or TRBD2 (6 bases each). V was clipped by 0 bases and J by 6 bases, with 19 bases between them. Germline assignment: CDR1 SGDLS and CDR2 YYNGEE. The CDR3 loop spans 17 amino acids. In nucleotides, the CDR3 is TGTGCCAGCAGCGTAGATGGGGGGCGAATCCGGGGCAATGAGCAGTTCTTC. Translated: CASSVDGGRIRGNEQFF.